This TCR beta chain was recorded in a study of patients and donors after allogeneic stem cell transplantation. TCRdb reanalysed the RT-PCR reads using MiXCR and keeps one entry per CDR3 protein. The sample holds approximately 200,000 distinct CDR3 sequences, 41% seen once. This CDR3 is built from 14 residues. The V end lost 1 base, the J end lost 0 bases, and 7 bases lay between the germline ends. Germline V lookup: CDR1 SQVTM, CDR2 ANQGSEA. The TCR was taken from a human donor who was either an allogeneic HSCT recipient or a stem cell or donor lymphocyte infusion donor (not recorded which). It is not recorded whose cells these are; they may come from a transplant donor. Sequences were obtained from blood, either unsorted or a sorted T cell fraction (not recorded which). The V call is TRBV29-1, the J call TRBJ2-1; D unclear. The CDR3 protein is CSVEGRASYNEQFF. DNA of the CDR3: TGCAGCGTTGAAGGGCGCGCCTCCTACAATGAGCAGTTCTTC.